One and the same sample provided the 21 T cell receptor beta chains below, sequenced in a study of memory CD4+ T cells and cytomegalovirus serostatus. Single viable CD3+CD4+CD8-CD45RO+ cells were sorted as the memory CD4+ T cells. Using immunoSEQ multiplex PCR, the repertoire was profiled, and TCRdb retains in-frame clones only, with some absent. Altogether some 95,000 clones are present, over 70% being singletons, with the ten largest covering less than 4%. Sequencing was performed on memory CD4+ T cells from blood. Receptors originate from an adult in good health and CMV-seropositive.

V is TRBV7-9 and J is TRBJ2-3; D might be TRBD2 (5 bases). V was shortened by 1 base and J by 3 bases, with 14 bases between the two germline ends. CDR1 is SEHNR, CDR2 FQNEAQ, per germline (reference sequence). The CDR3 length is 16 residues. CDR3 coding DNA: TGTGCCAGCAGCTTAGACACCGCGGGTGGAACAGATACGCAGTATTTT. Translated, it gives CASSLDTAGGTDTQYF.

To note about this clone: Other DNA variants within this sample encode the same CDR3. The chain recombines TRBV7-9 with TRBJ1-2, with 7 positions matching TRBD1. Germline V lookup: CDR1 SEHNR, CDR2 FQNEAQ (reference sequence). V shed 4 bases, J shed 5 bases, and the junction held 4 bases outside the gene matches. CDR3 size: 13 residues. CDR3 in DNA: TGTGCCAGCAGCTCGGGACAGAGATATGGCTACACCTTC. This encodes CASSSGQRYGYTF.

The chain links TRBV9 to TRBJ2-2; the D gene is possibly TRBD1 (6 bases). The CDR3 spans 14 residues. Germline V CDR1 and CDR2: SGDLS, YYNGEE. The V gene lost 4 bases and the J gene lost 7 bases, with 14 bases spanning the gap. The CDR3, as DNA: TGTGCCAGCAGCCCGCGAGGGGGTAGCGGGGAGCTGTTTTTT. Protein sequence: CASSPRGGSGELFF. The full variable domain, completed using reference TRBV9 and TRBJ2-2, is DSGVTQTPKHLITATGQRVTLRCSPRSGDLSVYWYQQSLDQGLQFLIQYYNGEERAKGNILERFSAQQFPDLHSELNLSSLELGDSALYFCASSPRGGSGELFFGEGSRLTVL.

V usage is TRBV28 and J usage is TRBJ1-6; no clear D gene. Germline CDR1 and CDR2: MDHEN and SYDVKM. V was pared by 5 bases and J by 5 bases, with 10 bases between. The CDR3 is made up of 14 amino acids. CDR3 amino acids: CASSGGPDNSPLHF. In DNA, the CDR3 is TGTGCCAGCAGTGGCGGACCAGATAATTCACCCCTCCACTTT.

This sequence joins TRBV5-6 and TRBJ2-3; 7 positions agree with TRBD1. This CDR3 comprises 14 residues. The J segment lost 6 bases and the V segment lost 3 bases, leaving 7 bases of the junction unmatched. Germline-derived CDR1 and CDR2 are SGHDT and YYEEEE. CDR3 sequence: CASSYDRDRDTQYF. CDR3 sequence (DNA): TGTGCCAGCAGCTATGACAGGGATAGGGATACGCAGTATTTT.

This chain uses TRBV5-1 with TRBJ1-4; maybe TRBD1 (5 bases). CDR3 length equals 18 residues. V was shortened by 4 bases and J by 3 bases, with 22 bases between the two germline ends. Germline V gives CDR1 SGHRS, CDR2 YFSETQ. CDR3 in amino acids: CASSHGDREGPANEKLFF. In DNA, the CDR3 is TGCGCCAGCAGCCATGGTGACAGAGAGGGTCCGGCTAATGAAAAACTGTTTTTT.

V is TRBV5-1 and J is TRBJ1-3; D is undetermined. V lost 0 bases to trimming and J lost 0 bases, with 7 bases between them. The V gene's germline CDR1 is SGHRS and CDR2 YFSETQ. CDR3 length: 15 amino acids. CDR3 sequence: CASSLAVSSGNTIYF. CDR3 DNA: TGCGCCAGCAGCTTGGCAGTGAGCTCTGGAAACACCATATATTTT. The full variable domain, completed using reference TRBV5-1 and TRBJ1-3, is KAGVTQTPRYLIKTRGQQVTLSCSPISGHRSVSWYQQTPGQGLQFLFEYFSETQRNKGNFPGRFSGRQFSNSRSEMNVSTLELGDSALYLCASSLAVSSGNTIYFGEGSWLTVV.

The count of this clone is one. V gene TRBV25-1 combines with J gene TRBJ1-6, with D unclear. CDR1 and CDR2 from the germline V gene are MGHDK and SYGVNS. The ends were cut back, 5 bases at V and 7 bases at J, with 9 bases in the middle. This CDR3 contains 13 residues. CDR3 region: CASSLPANSPLHF. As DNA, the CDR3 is TGTGCCAGCAGTCTCCCGGCGAATTCACCCCTCCACTTT.

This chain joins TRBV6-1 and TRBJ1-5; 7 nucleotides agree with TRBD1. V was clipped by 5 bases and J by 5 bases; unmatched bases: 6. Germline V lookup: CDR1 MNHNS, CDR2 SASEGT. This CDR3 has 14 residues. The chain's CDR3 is CASSLQGRDQPQHF. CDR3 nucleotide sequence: TGTGCCAGCAGTCTACAGGGGAGGGATCAGCCCCAGCATTTT.

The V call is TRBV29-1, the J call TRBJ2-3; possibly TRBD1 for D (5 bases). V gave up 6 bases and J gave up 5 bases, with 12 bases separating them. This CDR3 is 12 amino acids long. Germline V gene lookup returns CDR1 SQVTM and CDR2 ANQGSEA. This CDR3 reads CSVATERDTQYF. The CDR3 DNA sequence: TGCAGCGTGGCGACAGAGCGAGATACGCAGTATTTT.

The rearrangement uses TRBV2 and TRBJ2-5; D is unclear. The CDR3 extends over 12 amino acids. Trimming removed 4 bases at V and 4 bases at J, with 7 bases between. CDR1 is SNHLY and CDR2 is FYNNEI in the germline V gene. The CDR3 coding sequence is TGTGCCAGCAGTGGGTGGGGAGAGACCCAGTACTTC. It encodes CASSGWGETQYF.

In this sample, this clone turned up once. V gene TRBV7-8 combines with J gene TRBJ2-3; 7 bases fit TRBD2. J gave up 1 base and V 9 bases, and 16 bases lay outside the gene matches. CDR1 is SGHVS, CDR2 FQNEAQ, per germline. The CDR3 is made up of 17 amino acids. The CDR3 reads CASKYPAGPRGTDTQYF. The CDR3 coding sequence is TGTGCCAGTAAATATCCAGCGGGGCCAAGGGGCACAGATACGCAGTATTTT.

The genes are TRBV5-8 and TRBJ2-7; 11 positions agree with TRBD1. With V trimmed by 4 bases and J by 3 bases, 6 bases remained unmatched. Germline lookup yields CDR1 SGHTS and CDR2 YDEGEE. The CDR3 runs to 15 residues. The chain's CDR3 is CASSRKGTGGYEQYF. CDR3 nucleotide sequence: TGTGCCAGCAGCCGTAAGGGGACAGGGGGCTACGAGCAGTACTTC.

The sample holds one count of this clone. This CDR3 reads CASGESGTANTEAFF. CDR3 coding DNA: TGTGCCAGCGGGGAATCCGGGACGGCGAACACTGAAGCTTTCTTT. The chain is built from TRBV28 and TRBJ1-1; TRBD1 is a possible D gene (5 bases). The CDR3 contains 15 residues. Germline V CDR1 and CDR2: MDHEN, SYDVKM. Trimming shortened V by 8 bases and J by 1 base, and 17 bases separated the two germline ends.

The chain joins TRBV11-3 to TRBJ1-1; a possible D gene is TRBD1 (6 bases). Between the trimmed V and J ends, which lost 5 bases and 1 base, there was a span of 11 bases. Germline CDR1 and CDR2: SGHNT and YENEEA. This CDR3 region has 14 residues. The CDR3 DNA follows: TGTGCCAGCAGCCCCAGGGGTGGGAACACTGAAGCTTTCTTT. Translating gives CASSPRGGNTEAFF. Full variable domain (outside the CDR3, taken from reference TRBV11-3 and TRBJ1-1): EAGVVQSPRYKIIEKKQPVAFWCNPISGHNTLYWYLQNLGQGPELLIRYENEEAVDDSQLPKDRFSAERLKGVDSTLKIQPAELGDSAVYLCASSPRGGNTEAFFGQGTRLTVV.

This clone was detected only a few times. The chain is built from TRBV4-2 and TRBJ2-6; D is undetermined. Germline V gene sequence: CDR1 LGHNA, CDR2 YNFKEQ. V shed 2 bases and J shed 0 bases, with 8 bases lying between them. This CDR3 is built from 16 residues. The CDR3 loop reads CASSQSGYSGANVLTF. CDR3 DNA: TGTGCCAGCAGCCAATCTGGATACTCTGGGGCCAACGTCCTGACTTTC.

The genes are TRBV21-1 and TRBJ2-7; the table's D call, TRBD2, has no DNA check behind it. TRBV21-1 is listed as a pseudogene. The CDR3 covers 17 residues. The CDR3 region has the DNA TGTGCCAGCAGCAAAGGGACCTGGACTAGCGGGATCGACGAGCAGTACTTC. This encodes CASSKGTWTSGIDEQYF.

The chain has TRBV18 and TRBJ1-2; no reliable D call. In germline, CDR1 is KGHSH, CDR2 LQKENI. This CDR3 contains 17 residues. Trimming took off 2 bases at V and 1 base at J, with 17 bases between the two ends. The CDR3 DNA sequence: TGTGCCAGCTCACCAGTAGGTGGGGAAAAGAGTAACTATGGCTACACCTTC. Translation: CASSPVGGEKSNYGYTF.

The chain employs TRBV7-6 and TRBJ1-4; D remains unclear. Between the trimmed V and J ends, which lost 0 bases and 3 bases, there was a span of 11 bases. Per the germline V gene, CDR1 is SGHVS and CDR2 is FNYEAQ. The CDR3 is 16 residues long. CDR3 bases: TGTGCCAGCAGCTTAGCGCAAGGACGGGCTAATGAAAAACTGTTTTTT. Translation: CASSLAQGRANEKLFF.

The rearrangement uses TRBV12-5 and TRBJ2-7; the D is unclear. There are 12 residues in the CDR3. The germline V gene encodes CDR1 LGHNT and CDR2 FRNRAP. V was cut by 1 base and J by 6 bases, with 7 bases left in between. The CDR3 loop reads CASGLGVSEQYF. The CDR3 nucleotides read TGTGCTAGTGGTTTGGGGGTCTCCGAGCAGTACTTC. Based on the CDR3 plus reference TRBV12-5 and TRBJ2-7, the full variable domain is DARVTQTPRHKVTEMGQEVTMRCQPILGHNTVFWYRQTMMQGLELLAYFRNRAPLDDSGMPKDRFSAEMPDATLATLKIQPSEPRDSAVYFCASGLGVSEQYFGPGTRLTVT.

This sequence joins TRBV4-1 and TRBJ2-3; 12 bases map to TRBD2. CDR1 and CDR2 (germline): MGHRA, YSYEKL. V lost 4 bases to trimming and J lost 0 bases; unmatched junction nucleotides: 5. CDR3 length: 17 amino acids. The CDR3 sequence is CASSRAGLAGSTDTQYF. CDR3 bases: TGCGCCAGCAGCCGAGCGGGACTAGCGGGTAGCACAGATACGCAGTATTTT.